This record covers a single T cell receptor beta chain. This CDR3 is 15 amino acids long. From germline, CDR1 is LNHDA and CDR2 SQIVND (reference sequence). The junction had 12 bases not matched to a gene; V was cut back by 5 bases and J by 9 bases. Using immunoSEQ multiplex PCR, the repertoire was profiled, and TCRdb retains in-frame clones only, with some absent. The table lists approximately 250,000 clones, more than 70% of them singletons, with around 1.3% in the top ten. The data were taken from a study of blood T cell repertoires in COVID-19. In the study overall: PBMCs, B-cell-depleted T cells, or T cells were the source of the cDNA or gDNA that made up the material.

Cohorts were based on clinical histories the participants reported. The chain has TRBV19 and TRBJ2-1; 8 positions match TRBD1. Source material: PBMCs or T cells enriched from blood (not recorded which). This sequence was found in a woman aged 40 to 50 with acute COVID-19. Here the CDR3 DNA reads TGTGCCAGTAGTGGACCGGGACAGGTCCTCCTTGAGCAGTTCTTC. It is translated as CASSGPGQVLLEQFF.